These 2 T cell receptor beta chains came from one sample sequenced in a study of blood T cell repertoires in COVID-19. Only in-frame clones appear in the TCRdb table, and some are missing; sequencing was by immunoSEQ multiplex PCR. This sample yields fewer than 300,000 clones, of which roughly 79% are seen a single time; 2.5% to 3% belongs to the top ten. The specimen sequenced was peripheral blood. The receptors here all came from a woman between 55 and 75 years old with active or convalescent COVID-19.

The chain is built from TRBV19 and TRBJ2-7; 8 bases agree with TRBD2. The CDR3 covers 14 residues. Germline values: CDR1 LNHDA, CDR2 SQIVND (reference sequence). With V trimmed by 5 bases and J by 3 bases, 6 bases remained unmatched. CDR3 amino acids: CASSGAGGLYEQYF. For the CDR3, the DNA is TGTGCCAGTAGTGGGGCGGGGGGCCTCTACGAGCAGTACTTC.

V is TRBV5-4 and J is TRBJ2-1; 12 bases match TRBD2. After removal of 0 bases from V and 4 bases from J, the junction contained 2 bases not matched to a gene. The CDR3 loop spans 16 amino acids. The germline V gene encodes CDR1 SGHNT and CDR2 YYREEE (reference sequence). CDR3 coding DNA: TGTGCCAGCAGCTTGGCCCTAGCGGGGGGGTACAATGAGCAGTTCTTC. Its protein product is CASSLALAGGYNEQFF.